This T cell receptor beta chain was profiled in a study of vaccination effects on CD4 cells after COVID-19. The wider study: The researchers cultured approximately 2 million PBMC per well with 7.5 to 10 IU/ml IL-2 and 8 to 10 ug/ml peptides.

Study-wide results and caveats: Marked clonal contraction was seen in infection- and vaccine-induced clones late after vaccination.

A remark on this clone: What it binds is not known.

When ten to eleven days of culture had elapsed, CD4+ T cells were isolated. Each participant received a vaccine that was either BNT162b2 or mRNA-1273, given as two doses. Cells had half their medium changed to IL-2 medium on days 3 and 7. Only in-frame clones appear in the TCRdb table, and some are missing; sequencing was by immunoSEQ multiplex PCR. The sample contains about 73,000 clones, roughly four fifths of which appear only once. Germline-derived CDR1 and CDR2 are KGHSH and LQKENI. The CDR3 covers 16 residues. Trimming took 2 bases from V and 3 from J; bases not matched to a gene: 8. The TCR sequence derives from a human donor who received a COVID-19 vaccine. Source: CD4+ T cells from PBMCs cultured without peptide, taken after COVID-19 vaccination. The chain combines TRBV18 with TRBJ1-2; 8 nucleotides line up with TRBD1. The CDR3 is CASSPDGQGADYGYTF. CDR3 nucleotide sequence: TGTGCCAGCTCACCAGATGGACAGGGCGCAGACTATGGCTACACCTTC. Full variable domain (rest looked up from reference TRBV18 and TRBJ1-2): NAGVMQNPRHLVRRRGQEARLRCSPMKGHSHVYWYRQLPEEGLKFMVYLQKENIIDESGMPKERFSAEFPKEGPSILRIQQVVRGDSAAYFCASSPDGQGADYGYTFGSGTRLTVV.